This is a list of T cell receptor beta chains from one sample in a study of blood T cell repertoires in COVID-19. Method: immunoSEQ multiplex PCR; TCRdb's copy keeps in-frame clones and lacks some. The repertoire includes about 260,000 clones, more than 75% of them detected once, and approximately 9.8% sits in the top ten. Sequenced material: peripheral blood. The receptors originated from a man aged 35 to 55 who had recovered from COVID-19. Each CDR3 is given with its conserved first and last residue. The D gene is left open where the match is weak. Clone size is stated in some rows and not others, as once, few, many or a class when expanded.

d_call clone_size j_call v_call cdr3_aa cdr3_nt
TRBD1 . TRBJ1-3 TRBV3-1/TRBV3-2 CASSSHRGLGNTIYF TGTGCCAGCAGCTCCCACAGGGGGCTCGGAAACACCATATATTTT
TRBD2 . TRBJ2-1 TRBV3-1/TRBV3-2 CASSHSGGYYSEQFF TGTGCCAGCAGCCATAGCGGGGGCTACTACAGTGAGCAGTTCTTC
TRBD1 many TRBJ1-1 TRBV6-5 CASSYHGTGGEAFF TGTGCCAGCAGTTACCATGGGACAGGGGGTGAAGCTTTCTTT
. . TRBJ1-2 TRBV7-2 CASSLGRVGTGYTF TGTGCCAGCAGCTTAGGGAGGGTGGGTACCGGCTACACCTTC
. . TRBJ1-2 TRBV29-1 CSVFTVGYTF TGCAGCGTTTTTACGGTTGGCTACACCTTC
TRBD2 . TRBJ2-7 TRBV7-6 CASSPTGTSGSYEQYF TGTGCCAGCAGCCCTACCGGGACTAGCGGGTCCTACGAGCAGTACTTC
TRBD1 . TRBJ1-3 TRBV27 CASSLTGQGSSGNTIYF TGTGCCAGCAGCCTAACCGGACAGGGTTCCTCTGGAAACACCATATATTTT
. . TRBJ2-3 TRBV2 CASSGLSAGPGTDTQYF TGTGCCAGCAGTGGTCTCTCGGCAGGGCCCGGCACAGATACGCAGTATTTT
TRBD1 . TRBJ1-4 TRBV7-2 CASSSDRGANEKLFF TGTGCCAGCAGCTCGGACAGGGGGGCTAATGAAAAACTGTTTTTT
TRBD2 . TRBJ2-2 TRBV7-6 CASRVAGGRTGELFF TGTGCCAGCCGCGTAGCGGGAGGAAGAACCGGGGAGCTGTTTTTT
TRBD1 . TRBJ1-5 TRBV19 CASRDRAVNNQPQHF TGTGCCAGCAGGGACAGGGCAGTCAACAATCAGCCCCAGCATTTT
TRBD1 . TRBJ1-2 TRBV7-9 CASSFPPGTGGAFGYTF TGTGCCAGCAGCTTCCCTCCCGGGACAGGGGGCGCGTTCGGCTACACCTTC
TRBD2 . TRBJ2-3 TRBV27 CASSFHFVSGGVVGDTQYF TGTGCCAGCAGTTTCCACTTTGTCTCCGGGGGGGTTGTTGGAGATACGCAGTATTTT
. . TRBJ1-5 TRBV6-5 CASRKGGNSNQPQHF TGTGCCAGCAGAAAGGGAGGAAATAGCAATCAGCCCCAGCATTTT
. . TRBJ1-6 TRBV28 CASSSDRLSSYNSPLHF TGTGCCAGCAGTTCAGACAGGCTGAGCTCCTATAATTCACCCCTCCACTTT
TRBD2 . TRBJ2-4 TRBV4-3 CASSQDPQGLAAKNIQYF TGCGCCAGCAGCCAAGACCCCCAGGGACTAGCGGCCAAAAACATTCAGTACTTC
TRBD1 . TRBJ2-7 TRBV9 CASSVVGGTGVEEQYF TGTGCCAGCAGCGTAGTAGGTGGGACAGGGGTGGAAGAGCAGTACTTC
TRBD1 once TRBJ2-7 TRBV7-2 CASSFGTGFYEQYF TGTGCCAGCAGCTTCGGGACAGGATTCTACGAGCAGTACTTC
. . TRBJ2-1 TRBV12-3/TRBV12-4 CASRKRDEQFF TGTGCCAGCAGGAAGCGGGATGAGCAGTTCTTC
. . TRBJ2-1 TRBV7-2 CASSFPDSTYNEQFF TGTGCCAGCAGCTTTCCAGACAGTACCTACAATGAGCAGTTCTTC
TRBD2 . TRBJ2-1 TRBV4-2 CASSRSLAGGGQTEQFF TGTGCCAGCAGCCGTTCACTAGCGGGAGGCGGTCAGACTGAGCAGTTCTTC
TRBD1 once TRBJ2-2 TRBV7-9 CASSLGRDRGLSTGELFF TGTGCCAGCAGCTTAGGCCGGGACAGGGGGCTGAGCACCGGGGAGCTGTTTTTT
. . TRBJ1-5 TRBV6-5 CASRTSPQPQHF TGTGCCAGCAGGACATCACCCCAGCCCCAGCATTTT
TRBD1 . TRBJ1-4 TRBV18 CASSPTTGGITNEKLFF TGTGCCAGCTCACCCACTACAGGGGGCATCACTAATGAAAAACTGTTTTTT
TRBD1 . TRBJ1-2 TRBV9 CASSGQGRPGVPNYGYTF TGTGCCAGCAGCGGACAGGGTAGGCCAGGGGTTCCTAACTATGGCTACACCTTC
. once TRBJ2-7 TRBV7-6 CASSSQSGGIPYEQYF TGTGCCAGCAGCTCCCAAAGTGGAGGCATTCCCTACGAGCAGTACTTC
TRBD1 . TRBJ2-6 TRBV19 CASSLWTGPGGANVLTF TGTGCCAGTAGTCTGTGGACAGGGCCGGGCGGGGCCAACGTCCTGACTTTC
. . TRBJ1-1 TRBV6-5 CASSYSGGTEAFF TGTGCCAGCAGTTACTCTGGAGGAACTGAAGCTTTCTTT
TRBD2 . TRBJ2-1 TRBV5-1 CASSPSRGGPNEQFF TGCGCCAGCAGCCCCTCGCGGGGGGGCCCAAATGAGCAGTTCTTC
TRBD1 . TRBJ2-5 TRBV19 CASSARDRKETQYF TGTGCCAGTAGTGCTCGGGACAGAAAAGAGACCCAGTACTTC
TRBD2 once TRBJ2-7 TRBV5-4 CASSLTGGYEQYF TGTGCCAGCAGCCTGACGGGGGGCTACGAGCAGTACTTC
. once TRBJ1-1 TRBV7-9 CASRQSNRENTEAFF TGTGCCAGCAGACAATCGAACAGGGAGAACACTGAAGCTTTCTTT
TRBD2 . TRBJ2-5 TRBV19 CASSRAGGPLETQYF TGTGCCAGTAGTAGGGCGGGAGGGCCCCTCGAGACCCAGTACTTC
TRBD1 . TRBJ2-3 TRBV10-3 CAIRSDRFRGSTDTQYF TGTGCCATCAGATCGGACAGGTTTCGCGGTAGCACAGATACGCAGTATTTT
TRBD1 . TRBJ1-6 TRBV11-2 CASSRTTDRVGYNSPLHF TGTGCCAGCAGCCGAACCACCGACAGGGTCGGCTATAATTCACCCCTCCACTTT
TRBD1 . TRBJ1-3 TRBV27 CASSLRVPDRGDTIYF TGTGCCAGCAGTTTAAGGGTCCCGGACAGGGGGGACACCATATATTTT
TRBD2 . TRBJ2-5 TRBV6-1 CASSVNPSGGAGETQYF TGTGCCAGCAGTGTCAATCCGAGCGGGGGGGCAGGGGAGACCCAGTACTTC
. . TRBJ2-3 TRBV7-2 CASSLEGLDTEAQYF TGTGCCAGCAGCTTAGAGGGGCTAGACACAGAAGCGCAGTATTTT
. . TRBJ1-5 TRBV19 CASSMGGNNQPQHF TGTGCCAGTAGTATGGGCGGGAACAATCAGCCCCAGCATTTT
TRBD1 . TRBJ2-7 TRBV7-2 CASSWDRGPYEQYF TGTGCCAGCAGCTGGGACAGGGGGCCCTACGAGCAGTACTTC
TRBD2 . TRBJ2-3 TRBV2 CASSLSGGFTDTQYF TGTGCCAGCAGCCTAAGCGGGGGGTTCACAGATACGCAGTATTTT
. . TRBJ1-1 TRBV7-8 CASSWDIGNTEAFF TGTGCCAGCAGCTGGGACATTGGGAACACTGAAGCTTTCTTT
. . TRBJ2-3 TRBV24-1 CATSDWGGSDTQYF TGTGCCACCAGTGATTGGGGCGGATCAGATACGCAGTATTTT
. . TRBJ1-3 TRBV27 CASSTTDRSSGNTIYF TGTGCCAGCAGCACCACCGACCGGAGCTCTGGAAACACCATATATTTT
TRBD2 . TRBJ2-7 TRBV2 CASSFRTSGTSQQYF TGTGCCAGCAGTTTCCGTACTAGCGGGACGTCACAGCAGTACTTC
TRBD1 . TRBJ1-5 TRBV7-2 CASSPQGGGGQPQHF TGTGCCAGCAGCCCCCAGGGGGGCGGAGGTCAGCCCCAGCATTTT